These 24 T cell receptor beta chains were all obtained from the same sample, sequenced in a study of blood T cell repertoires in COVID-19. The table came from immunoSEQ multiplex PCR; TCRdb's copy has only in-frame clones and leaves some out. The sample carries 100,000 to 120,000 clones, around four fifths recorded once. The sequenced sample was peripheral blood. The source of these receptors is a woman aged 55-69 years with acute or convalescent COVID-19.

This clone appeared a few times. This chain connects TRBV9 to TRBJ1-2; D gene uncertain. Germline loops: CDR1 SGDLS, CDR2 YYNGEE. The V and J ends lost 4 bases and 7 bases respectively, with 17 bases between them. CDR3 length: 14 residues. DNA for the CDR3: TGTGCCAGCAGCCCAAACGATGAGAATGGTGGCTACACCTTC. This sequence encodes CASSPNDENGGYTF.

The J gene is TRBJ2-1, the V gene TRBV7-3, with D possibly matching TRBD1 (7 bases). Trimming removed 3 bases from V and 8 bases from J, with 11 bases in between. Germline CDR1 SGHTA, CDR2 FQGTGA. This CDR3 spans 13 amino acids. CDR3 sequence reads: CASSFDREDEQFF. In nucleotides, the CDR3 is TGTGCCAGCAGCTTCGACAGGGAGGATGAGCAGTTCTTC.

The V gene is TRBV4-1, the J gene TRBJ1-3, with D hard to call. V lost 4 bases, J lost 0 bases, and 7 bases lay in between. Per the germline V gene, CDR1 is MGHRA and CDR2 is YSYEKL. This CDR3 contains 14 residues. CDR3 nucleotides: TGCGCCAGCAGCCTACACAGCTCTGGAAACACCATATATTTT. This translates into CASSLHSSGNTIYF.

The V and J genes are TRBV7-3 and TRBJ1-2; D gene unclear. This CDR3 is built from 15 residues. V lost 0 bases and J 3 bases, leaving 11 bases between the germline ends. Germline CDR1 and CDR2: SGHTA and FQGTGA. The CDR3 region has the DNA TGTGCCAGCAGCTTAACTTCCGCGGGGTACTATGGCTACACCTTC. Protein: CASSLTSAGYYGYTF.

The chain carries TRBV5-4 and TRBJ1-6; possibly TRBD1 for D (6 bases). CDR1 and CDR2 (germline): SGHNT, YYREEE (reference sequence). The CDR3 runs to 16 residues. The V end was cut by 1 base, the J end by 6 bases, with 14 bases between. CDR3 loop: CASSLNQGPPNSPLHF. The CDR3 region has the DNA TGTGCCAGCAGCTTGAATCAGGGGCCGCCTAATTCACCCCTCCACTTT.

The chain carries TRBV11-3 and TRBJ2-3, with 7 nucleotides matching TRBD1. Germline-derived CDR1 and CDR2 are SGHNT and YENEEA. CDR3 length: 15 amino acids. The ends lost 0 bases at V and 2 bases at J; junction bases unmatched: 2. CDR3 protein: CASSLEGQPTDTQYF. In DNA form, the CDR3 reads TGTGCCAGCAGCTTAGAGGGACAGCCCACAGATACGCAGTATTTT.

This chain joins TRBV7-3 and TRBJ2-2, with TRBD2 matching over 7 bases. The ends lost 4 bases at V and 6 bases at J; junction bases unmatched: 5. Germline V lookup: CDR1 SGHTA, CDR2 FQGTGA. This CDR3 comprises 14 residues. The CDR3 spells CASSSEAGSGELFF. As DNA, the CDR3 is TGTGCCAGCAGCTCGGAAGCGGGGTCCGGGGAGCTGTTTTTT.

This sequence joins TRBV6-1 and TRBJ1-4, with 9 bases that match TRBD1. This CDR3 region has 16 residues. CDR1 and CDR2 from the germline V gene are MNHNS and SASEGT. Trimming at V came to 3 bases and at J to 8 bases, leaving 10 bases not matched to a gene. The CDR3 spells CASSDSWTGVREKLFF. The CDR3 DNA reads TGTGCCAGCAGTGATTCCTGGACAGGGGTGAGGGAAAAACTGTTTTTT.

This clone was observed a few times. The rearrangement links TRBV7-8 to TRBJ2-7; unclear D gene. The CDR3 is 15 residues long. Trimming took off 2 bases at V and 5 bases at J, with 16 bases between the two ends. Germline CDR1 SGHVS, CDR2 FQNEAQ. In nucleotides, the CDR3 is TGTGCCAGCAGCTTAAATTTCAGGCGTTCGCACGAGCAGTACTTC. Translating it yields CASSLNFRRSHEQYF.

The V call is TRBV29-1, the J call TRBJ2-1, with D perhaps TRBD2 (7 bases). CDR1 is SQVTM and CDR2 is ANQGSEA in the germline V gene. CDR3 length equals 13 residues. Between the trimmed V and J ends, which lost 6 bases and 3 bases, there was a span of 12 bases. The CDR3 protein is CSVRGAGYNEQFF. The CDR3, as DNA: TGCAGCGTCCGGGGGGCAGGCTACAATGAGCAGTTCTTC.

This clone was observed a single time. V is TRBV23-1 and J is TRBJ2-3, with 8 bases lining up with TRBD2. TRBV23-1 is labeled an ORF, and its function is uncertain. The CDR3 spans 17 residues. Trimming removed 3 bases from V and 7 bases from J; junction bases left unmatched: 15. The CDR3 nucleotides read TGCGCCAGCAGTCATTCGCGGCCACTAGCGGTGGCGAATACGCAGTATTTT. This sequence encodes CASSHSRPLAVANTQYF.

A remark on this clone: At the DNA level, this CDR3 is encoded by other sequences in the same sample as well. This chain connects TRBV6-5 to TRBJ2-6; maybe TRBD1 (6 bases). The germline gives CDR1 MNHEY, CDR2 SVGAGI. This CDR3 contains 15 residues. With 6 bases removed from V and 2 bases from J, the gap between germline ends came to 11 bases. This CDR3 reads CASSTDSTGANVLTF. DNA for the CDR3: TGTGCCAGCAGCACGGACAGTACTGGGGCCAACGTCCTGACTTTC.

The gene calls are TRBV6-5 and TRBJ2-7; D possibly corresponds to TRBD1 (6 bases). Germline loops: CDR1 MNHEY, CDR2 SVGAGI. The CDR3 consists of 12 residues. V was pared by 6 bases and J by 7 bases, with 13 bases between. The CDR3 DNA reads as TGTGCCAGCAGGAGGTACCAGGGGGAGCAGTACTTC. This encodes CASRRYQGEQYF.

The chain couples TRBV4-3 to TRBJ1-3; D gene uncertain. The CDR3 contains 15 residues. Per the germline V gene, CDR1 is LGHNA and CDR2 is YSLEER. V gave up 1 base and J gave up 0 bases, with 7 bases separating them. CDR3 loop: CASSQGTASGNTIYF. DNA for the CDR3: TGCGCCAGCAGCCAAGGCACAGCCTCTGGAAACACCATATATTTT.

CDR3 nucleotide sequence: TGTGCCAGCAGTTACTTCCCGGGACAGGAAGCCAAAAACATTCAGTACTTC. It is translated as CASSYFPGQEAKNIQYF. The J gene is TRBJ2-4, the V gene TRBV7-2; TRBD1 agrees at 8 bases. V was clipped by 6 bases and J by 0 bases; unmatched bases: 10. The CDR3 sequence is 17 residues long. Germline V gene sequence: CDR1 SGHTA, CDR2 FQGNSA.

In its sample, this clone was seen once. This chain connects TRBV2 to TRBJ2-7; D is possibly TRBD1 (6 bases). The V end lost 8 bases, the J end lost 2 bases, and 19 bases lay between the germline ends. The CDR3 covers 15 residues. The germline V gene encodes CDR1 SNHLY and CDR2 FYNNEI. Here the CDR3 DNA reads TGTGCCAGCGAAAGGGCCCCGACAGGTACCTACGAGCAGTACTTC. Encoded protein: CASERAPTGTYEQYF.

The J gene is TRBJ1-6, the V gene TRBV7-9; unclear D gene. V lost 5 bases and J lost 8, with 10 bases in between. The CDR3 totals 13 residues. Germline assignment: CDR1 SEHNR and CDR2 FQNEAQ (reference sequence). The CDR3 coding sequence is TGTGCCAGCAGCCTTGACGGGGATTCACCCCTCCACTTT. Its protein is CASSLDGDSPLHF.

This chain connects TRBV7-9 to TRBJ1-1; 7 positions agree with TRBD1. Germline CDR1 SEHNR, CDR2 FQNEAQ (reference sequence). The CDR3 has 15 amino acids. J lost 1 base, V lost 4 bases, and 6 bases had no gene match. The CDR3 loop reads CASSSPGGQNTEAFF. CDR3 DNA sequence: TGTGCCAGCAGCTCCCCAGGGGGTCAGAACACTGAAGCTTTCTTT.

The rearrangement uses TRBV6-2 or TRBV6-3 and TRBJ1-2, with D perhaps TRBD1 (5 bases). With 5 bases removed from V and 9 bases from J, the gap between germline ends came to 13 bases. Per germline, CDR1 MNHEY and CDR2 SVGEGT. The CDR3 is 12 amino acids. Here the CDR3 reads CASSPSGVSYTF. In DNA form, the CDR3 reads TGTGCCAGCAGTCCATCGGGGGTAAGCTACACCTTC.

This chain links TRBV7-7 with TRBJ2-5; 8 bases are a match to TRBD1. The CDR3 covers 13 residues. With V trimmed by 2 bases and J by 5 bases, 1 base remained unmatched. Germline V gene sequence: CDR1 SSHAT, CDR2 FNYEAQ (reference sequence). In nucleotides, the CDR3 is TGTGCCAGCAGCTTATACAGGGGGGAGACCCAGTACTTC. This encodes CASSLYRGETQYF.

The CDR3 loop is CASSYGTDYEQYF. In nucleotides, the CDR3 is TGTGCCAGCAGTTACGGGACAGACTACGAGCAGTACTTC. The rearrangement links TRBV6-2 or TRBV6-3 to TRBJ2-7; 7 bases fit TRBD1. Germline V gene sequence: CDR1 MNHEY, CDR2 SVGEGT. After removal of 2 bases from V and 3 bases from J, the junction contained 1 base not matched to a gene. The CDR3 is 13 amino acids.

The rearrangement joins TRBV2 to TRBJ2-2; a weak D match, TRBD2 (5 bases). Per germline, CDR1 SNHLY and CDR2 FYNNEI. V shed 7 bases and J shed 5 bases, with 14 bases lying between them. This CDR3 has 14 amino acids. CDR3 in amino acids: CASIERVVTGELFF. DNA for the CDR3: TGTGCCAGCATTGAGAGGGTAGTGACCGGGGAGCTGTTTTTT.

The V call is TRBV7-9, the J call TRBJ1-2, with a weak D call TRBD1 (5 bases). V dropped 1 base and J dropped 3 bases, with 24 bases sitting between them. The CDR3 length is 19 residues. CDR1 SEHNR and CDR2 FQNEAQ come from the germline V gene (reference sequence). The DNA of the CDR3 is TGTGCCAGCAGCTTAGACCTGACGGCTACCTTGCCGGGGGACTATGGCTACACCTTC. Protein product: CASSLDLTATLPGDYGYTF.

The chain combines TRBV18 with TRBJ2-6; a weak D match, TRBD1 (5 bases). Per germline, CDR1 KGHSH and CDR2 LQKENI. With 6 bases removed from V and 0 bases from J, the gap between germline ends came to 15 bases. The CDR3 contains 17 residues. Here the CDR3 reads CASSTLGASSGANVLTF. CDR3 DNA: TGTGCCAGCTCGACGTTAGGGGCCAGCTCTGGGGCCAACGTCCTGACTTTC. Supplemented by reference TRBV18 and TRBJ2-6, the full variable domain reads NAGVMQNPRHLVRRRGQEARLRCSPMKGHSHVYWYRQLPEEGLKFMVYLQKENIIDESGMPKERFSAEFPKEGPSILRIQQVVRGDSAAYFCASSTLGASSGANVLTFGAGSRLTVL.